These 18 T cell receptor beta chains came from one sample sequenced in a study of blood T cells in healthy people across ages. Then a second PCR, running roughly 7 to 11 cycles, was carried out with a sample-barcoded 5' primer and a J-beta primer mix. TCRdb passed the 5' RACE reads through MiXCR, listing each CDR3 protein once. Among almost 550,000 distinct CDR3 sequences listed, 24% were seen once. These data were also reused for a study on T cells of mothers and their children.

Sequencing was carried out using blood. The source of these receptors is a boy under 18 in good health.

This clonotype was seen more than once but under ten times. The chain links TRBV7-2 to TRBJ2-5; TRBD2 might be the D (6 bases). The last part of the DNA fits TRBJ2-7 better; the J call may be wrong. The CDR3 is made up of 13 amino acids. Germline assignment: CDR1 SGHTA and CDR2 FQGNSA. The CDR3 DNA reads as TGTGCCAGCAGCGAAACTAGCCGCTACGAGCAGTACTTC. Translating gives CASSETSRYEQYF.

This clonotype appeared a few times. V and J are TRBV6-5 and TRBJ2-5; D possibly corresponds to TRBD2 (6 bases). This CDR3 has 15 residues. From germline, CDR1 is MNHEY and CDR2 SVGAGI. V was shortened by 5 bases and J by 3 bases, with 16 bases between the two germline ends. DNA for the CDR3: TGTGCCAGCAGTCCGTCATCGGGAGTAAAAGAGACCCAGTACTTC. This translates into CASSPSSGVKETQYF.

The chain combines TRBV13 with TRBJ2-5; perhaps TRBD1 as D (6 bases). This CDR3 has 15 amino acids. CDR1 PRHDT and CDR2 FYEKMQ come from the germline V gene (reference sequence). V was trimmed by 6 bases and J by 0 bases, leaving 14 bases between them. The CDR3 DNA is TGTGCCAGCAGAAACGGACAGAGTAACCAAGAGACCCAGTACTTC. Its protein is CASRNGQSNQETQYF.

This clonotype has only a few counts. The chain employs TRBV12-3 or TRBV12-4 and TRBJ1-2; D is perhaps TRBD1 (6 bases). The CDR3 covers 13 residues. Trimming removed 6 bases from V and 5 bases from J, with 13 bases in between. The CDR3 coding sequence is TGTGCCAGCAGCCAGGACAGAGAATATGGCTACACCTTC. Its protein is CASSQDREYGYTF.

The V and J genes are TRBV5-1 and TRBJ2-3; 10 nucleotides align to TRBD1. Germline V gene data show CDR1 as SGHRS and CDR2 as YFSETQ. There are 16 residues in the CDR3. V gave up 0 bases and J gave up 6 bases; unmatched junction bases: 7. The CDR3 protein is CASSLAEGTGADTQYF. The CDR3 bases are TGCGCCAGCAGCTTGGCCGAGGGGACAGGGGCCGATACGCAGTATTTT.

The rearrangement links TRBV4-3 to TRBJ1-1, with D tentatively TRBD1 (5 bases). The V and J ends lost 0 bases and 1 base respectively, with 12 bases between them. Germline V gene lookup returns CDR1 LGHNA and CDR2 YSLEER. CDR3 length: 16 residues. The DNA of the CDR3 is TGCGCCAGCAGCCAAGAGGGACCCATCTCGAACACTGAAGCTTTCTTT. Amino acids: CASSQEGPISNTEAFF.

V gene TRBV7-9 combines with J gene TRBJ1-4; possible D gene TRBD1, 5 bases. V was clipped by 6 bases and J by 5 bases, with 13 bases between them. The CDR3 runs 14 residues. Per the germline V gene, CDR1 is SEHNR and CDR2 is FQNEAQ (reference sequence). CDR3 coding DNA: TGTGCCAGCAGTTCCGGGGCCCAAAATGAAAAACTGTTTTTT. It translates to CASSSGAQNEKLFF.

V is TRBV15 and J is TRBJ2-5; D possibly uses TRBD1 or TRBD2 (5 bases each). Per germline, CDR1 LNHNV and CDR2 YYDKDF (reference sequence). V shed 2 bases and J shed 1 base, with 14 bases lying between them. The CDR3 sequence is 16 residues long. This chain's CDR3 is CATSRPYPGTQETQYF. DNA for the CDR3: TGTGCCACCAGCAGACCTTACCCGGGGACCCAAGAGACCCAGTACTTC.

The V gene is TRBV12-3 or TRBV12-4, the J gene TRBJ2-3, with 14 bases matching TRBD2. The V segment lost 5 bases and the J segment 0 bases; nucleotides outside the gene matches: 7. This CDR3 has 18 residues. In DNA, the CDR3 is TGTGCCAGCAGTACCCGGACTAGCGGGGGGACAAGCACAGATACGCAGTATTTT. It specifies CASSTRTSGGTSTDTQYF.

V and J are TRBV7-8 and TRBJ2-3; possibly TRBD1 for D (6 bases). Trimming cost V 2 bases and J 1 base, with 19 bases left between them. Germline CDR1 is SGHVS and CDR2 is FQNEAQ. This CDR3 contains 18 residues. In DNA form, the CDR3 reads TGTGCCAGCAGCTTACGGACCCGAACAGGGTGGGGCACAGATACGCAGTATTTT. Its protein product is CASSLRTRTGWGTDTQYF.

The table lists this clonotype with a few counts. CDR3 in DNA: TGTGCCAGCAGCTACGTAGCGGGAGGCCCGGCCTACGAGCAGTACTTC. Translating gives CASSYVAGGPAYEQYF. The rearrangement links TRBV7-9 to TRBJ2-7; TRBD2 aligns across 10 bases. V lost 4 bases and J lost 2; bases outside the gene matches: 8. The CDR3 loop spans 16 amino acids. The germline CDR1 and CDR2 sequences are SEHNR and FQNEAQ (reference sequence).

The gene calls are TRBV7-2 and TRBJ2-1, with 12 bases that match TRBD2. The CDR3 runs to 17 residues. V lost 5 bases to trimming and J lost 6 bases; unmatched junction nucleotides: 11. Germline CDR1 and CDR2: SGHTA and FQGNSA. The CDR3 loop is CASSLGLAGGHGNEQFF. The CDR3 DNA sequence: TGTGCCAGCAGCCTGGGCCTAGCGGGAGGGCATGGCAATGAGCAGTTCTTC.

A note on this clonotype: A much larger clone differs from this one at a single base, so this may be a read error. The chain uses TRBV18 and TRBJ2-5; 7 bases are a match to TRBD1. CDR1 and CDR2 (germline): KGHSH, LQKENI. Trimming removed 5 bases from V and 5 bases from J; junction bases left unmatched: 8. CDR3 length equals 14 residues. The CDR3 region is CASSRGQLHETQYF. CDR3 in DNA: TGTGCCAGCTCAAGGGGACAGCTCCATGAGACCCAGTACTTC.

This chain joins TRBV6-5 and TRBJ2-1, with 7 bases matching TRBD2. Trimming took 2 bases from V and 1 from J; bases not matched to a gene: 2. The CDR3 covers 15 residues. Germline V CDR1 and CDR2: MNHEY, SVGAGI. CDR3 protein: CASSYGGVSYNEQFF. Written as DNA, the CDR3 is TGTGCCAGCAGTTACGGGGGGGTATCCTACAATGAGCAGTTCTTC.

The chain combines TRBV6-2 or TRBV6-3 with TRBJ2-7; D remains unclear. The V gene's germline CDR1 is MNHEY and CDR2 SVGEGT. V was trimmed by 6 bases and J by 3 bases, leaving 12 bases between them. This CDR3 spans 13 amino acids. The CDR3 nucleotides are TGTGCCAGCAGCTTCCAGATTTTCTACGAGCAGTACTTC. Its protein is CASSFQIFYEQYF.

This clonotype has a single count. The chain is built from TRBV5-6 and TRBJ2-5, with D perhaps matching TRBD1 or TRBD2 (5 bases each). CDR1 is SGHDT and CDR2 is YYEEEE in the germline V gene. V was trimmed by 0 bases and J by 7 bases, leaving 10 bases between them. This CDR3 is built from 13 residues. CDR3 nucleotide sequence: TGTGCCAGCAGCTTGGGGGACGTCGGGACCCAGTACTTC. Its translation: CASSLGDVGTQYF.

This clonotype was counted a few times. The chain has TRBV9 and TRBJ2-5, with TRBD2 matching 11 bases. V was clipped by 4 bases and J by 5 bases; unmatched bases: 4. The CDR3 totals 14 residues. Germline assignment: CDR1 SGDLS and CDR2 YYNGEE. The CDR3: CASSPSGGIETQYF. CDR3 in DNA: TGTGCCAGCAGCCCTAGCGGGGGGATCGAGACCCAGTACTTC. Full variable domain (outside the CDR3, taken from reference TRBV9 and TRBJ2-5): DSGVTQTPKHLITATGQRVTLRCSPRSGDLSVYWYQQSLDQGLQFLIQYYNGEERAKGNILERFSAQQFPDLHSELNLSSLELGDSALYFCASSPSGGIETQYFGPGTRLLVL.

The J gene is TRBJ2-7, the V gene TRBV15, with 7 positions matching TRBD1. The CDR3 is 14 amino acids. Germline V gives CDR1 LNHNV, CDR2 YYDKDF (reference sequence). Unmatched junction bases numbered 7, after V lost 6 bases and J lost 2 bases. CDR3 nucleotides: TGTGCCACCAGTACACGGGACAGCGCCTACGAGCAGTACTTC. Translating gives CATSTRDSAYEQYF.